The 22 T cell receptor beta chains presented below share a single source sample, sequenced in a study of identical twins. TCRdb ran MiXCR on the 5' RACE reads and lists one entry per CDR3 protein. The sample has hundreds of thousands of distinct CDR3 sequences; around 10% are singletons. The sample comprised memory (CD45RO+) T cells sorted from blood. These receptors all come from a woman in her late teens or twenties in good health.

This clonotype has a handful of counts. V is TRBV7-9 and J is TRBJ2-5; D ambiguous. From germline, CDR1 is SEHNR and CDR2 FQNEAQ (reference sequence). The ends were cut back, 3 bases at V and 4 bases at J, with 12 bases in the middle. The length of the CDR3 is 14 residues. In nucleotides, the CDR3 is TGTGCCAGCAGCTTGGAATACCTTCCAGAGACCCAGTACTTC. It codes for CASSLEYLPETQYF.

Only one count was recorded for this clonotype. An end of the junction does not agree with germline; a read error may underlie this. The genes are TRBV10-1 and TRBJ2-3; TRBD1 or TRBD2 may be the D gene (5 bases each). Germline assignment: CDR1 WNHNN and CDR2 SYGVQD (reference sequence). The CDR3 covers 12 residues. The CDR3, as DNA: TGCGCCACGGGACCTCGCACAGATATGCAGTATTTT. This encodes CATGPRTDMQYF.

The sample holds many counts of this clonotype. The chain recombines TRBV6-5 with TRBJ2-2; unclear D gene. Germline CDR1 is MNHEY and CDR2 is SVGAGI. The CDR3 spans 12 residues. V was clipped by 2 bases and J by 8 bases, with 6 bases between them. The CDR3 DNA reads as TGTGCCAGCAGTTACCTGCGGGGGGAGCTGTTTTTT. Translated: CASSYLRGELFF.

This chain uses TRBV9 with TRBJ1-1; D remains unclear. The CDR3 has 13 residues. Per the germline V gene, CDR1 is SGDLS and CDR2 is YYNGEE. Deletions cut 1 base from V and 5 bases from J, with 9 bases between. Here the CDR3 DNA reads TGTGCCAGCAGCGTAACACGGGAGACTGAAGCTTTCTTT. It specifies CASSVTRETEAFF. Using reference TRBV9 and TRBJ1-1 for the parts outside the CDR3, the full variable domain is DSGVTQTPKHLITATGQRVTLRCSPRSGDLSVYWYQQSLDQGLQFLIQYYNGEERAKGNILERFSAQQFPDLHSELNLSSLELGDSALYFCASSVTRETEAFFGQGTRLTVV.

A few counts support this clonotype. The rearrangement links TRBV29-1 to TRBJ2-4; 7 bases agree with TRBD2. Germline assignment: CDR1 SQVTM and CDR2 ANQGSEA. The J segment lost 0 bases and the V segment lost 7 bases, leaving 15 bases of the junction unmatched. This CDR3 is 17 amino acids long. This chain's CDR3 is CSAERRDYGIAKNIQYF. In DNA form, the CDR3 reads TGCAGCGCGGAGCGACGGGACTATGGAATAGCCAAAAACATTCAGTACTTC.

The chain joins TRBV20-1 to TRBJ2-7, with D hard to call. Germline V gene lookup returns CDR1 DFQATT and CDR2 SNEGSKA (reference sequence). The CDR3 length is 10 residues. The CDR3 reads CRSLFPEQYF. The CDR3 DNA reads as TGCAGAAGCCTTTTTCCAGAGCAGTACTTC.

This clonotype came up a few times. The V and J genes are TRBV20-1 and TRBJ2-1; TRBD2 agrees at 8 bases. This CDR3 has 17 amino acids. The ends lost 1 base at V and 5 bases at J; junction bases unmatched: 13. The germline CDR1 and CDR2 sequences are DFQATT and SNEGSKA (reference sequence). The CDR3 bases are TGCAGTGCTAGAGGTTTTTTAGGGACTAGTACGCACAATGAGCAGTTCTTC. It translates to CSARGFLGTSTHNEQFF.

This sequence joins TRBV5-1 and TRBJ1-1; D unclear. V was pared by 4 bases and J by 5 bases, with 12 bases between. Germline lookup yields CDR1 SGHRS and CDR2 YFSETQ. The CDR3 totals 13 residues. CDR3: CASSLELRTEAFF. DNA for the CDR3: TGCGCCAGCAGCCTCGAATTGCGAACTGAAGCTTTCTTT.

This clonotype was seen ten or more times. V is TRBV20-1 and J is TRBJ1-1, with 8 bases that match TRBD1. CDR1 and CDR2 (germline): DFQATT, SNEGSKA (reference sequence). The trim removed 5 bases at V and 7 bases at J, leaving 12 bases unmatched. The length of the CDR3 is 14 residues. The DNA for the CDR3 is TGCAGTGCTTCCCGAACGACAGGGGTGATTGAAGCTTTCTTT. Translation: CSASRTTGVIEAFF.

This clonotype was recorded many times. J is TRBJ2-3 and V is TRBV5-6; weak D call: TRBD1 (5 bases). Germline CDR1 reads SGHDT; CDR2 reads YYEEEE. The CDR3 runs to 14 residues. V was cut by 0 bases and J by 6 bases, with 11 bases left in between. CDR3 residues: CASSLARELDTQYF. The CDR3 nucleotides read TGTGCCAGCAGCTTGGCCAGGGAACTGGATACGCAGTATTTT.

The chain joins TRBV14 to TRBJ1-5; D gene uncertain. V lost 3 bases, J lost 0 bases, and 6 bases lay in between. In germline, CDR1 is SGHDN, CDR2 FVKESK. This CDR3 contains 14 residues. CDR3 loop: CASSQAYSNQPQHF. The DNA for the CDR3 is TGTGCCAGCAGCCAGGCATATAGCAATCAGCCCCAGCATTTT.

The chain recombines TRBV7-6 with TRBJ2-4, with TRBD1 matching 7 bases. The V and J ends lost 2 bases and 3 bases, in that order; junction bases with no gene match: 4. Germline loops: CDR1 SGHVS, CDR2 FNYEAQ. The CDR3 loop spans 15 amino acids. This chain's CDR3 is CASSLQGGGKNIQYF. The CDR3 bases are TGTGCCAGCAGCTTACAAGGGGGCGGCAAAAACATTCAGTACTTC.

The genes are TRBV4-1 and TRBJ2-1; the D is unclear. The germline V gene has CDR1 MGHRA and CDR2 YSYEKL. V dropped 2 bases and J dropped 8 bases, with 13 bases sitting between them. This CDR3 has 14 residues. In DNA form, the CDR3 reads TGCGCCAGCAGCCAAACTTTGGGCGGAGATGAGCAGTTCTTC. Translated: CASSQTLGGDEQFF.

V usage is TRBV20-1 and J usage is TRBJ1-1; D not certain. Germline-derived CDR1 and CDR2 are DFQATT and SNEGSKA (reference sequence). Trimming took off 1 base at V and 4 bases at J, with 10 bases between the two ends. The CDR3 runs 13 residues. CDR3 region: CSARVGSITEAFF. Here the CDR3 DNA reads TGCAGTGCTAGAGTTGGATCAATCACTGAAGCTTTCTTT.

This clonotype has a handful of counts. The CDR3 DNA follows: TGTGCCAGCAGAGTGCTCGGGCAGCCCCAGCATTTT. Its translation is CASRVLGQPQHF. This sequence joins TRBV6-1 and TRBJ1-5; D ambiguous. Trimming shortened V by 6 bases and J by 7 bases, and 10 bases separated the two germline ends. Per the germline V gene, CDR1 is MNHNS and CDR2 is SASEGT. The CDR3 covers 12 residues.

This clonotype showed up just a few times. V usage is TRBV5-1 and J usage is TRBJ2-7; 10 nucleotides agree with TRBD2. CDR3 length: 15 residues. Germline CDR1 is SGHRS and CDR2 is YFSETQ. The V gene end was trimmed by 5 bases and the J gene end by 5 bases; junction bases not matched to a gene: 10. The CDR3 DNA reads TGCGCCAGCAGGGACCTAGCGGGAGTGGGGAACGAGCAGTACTTC. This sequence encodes CASRDLAGVGNEQYF. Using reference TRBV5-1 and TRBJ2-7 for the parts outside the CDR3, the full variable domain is KAGVTQTPRYLIKTRGQQVTLSCSPISGHRSVSWYQQTPGQGLQFLFEYFSETQRNKGNFPGRFSGRQFSNSRSEMNVSTLELGDSALYLCASRDLAGVGNEQYFGPGTRLTVT.

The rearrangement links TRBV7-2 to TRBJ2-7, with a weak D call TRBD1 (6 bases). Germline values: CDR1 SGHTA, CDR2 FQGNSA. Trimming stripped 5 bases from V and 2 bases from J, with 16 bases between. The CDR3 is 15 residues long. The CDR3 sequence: CASSHPPQGAYEQYF. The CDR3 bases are TGTGCCAGCAGCCATCCCCCACAGGGTGCCTACGAGCAGTACTTC.

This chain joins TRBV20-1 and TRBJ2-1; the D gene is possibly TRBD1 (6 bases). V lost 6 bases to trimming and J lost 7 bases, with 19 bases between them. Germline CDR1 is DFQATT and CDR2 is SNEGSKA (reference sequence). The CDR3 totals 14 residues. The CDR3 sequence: CSARGGAPKNEQFF. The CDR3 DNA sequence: TGCAGTGCCAGGGGCGGAGCCCCTAAGAATGAGCAGTTCTTC.

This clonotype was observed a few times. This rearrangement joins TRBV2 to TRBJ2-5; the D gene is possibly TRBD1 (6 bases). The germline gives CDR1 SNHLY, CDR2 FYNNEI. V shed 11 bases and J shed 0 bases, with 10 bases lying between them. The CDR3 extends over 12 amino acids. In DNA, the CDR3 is TGTGCCGGAAGGACAGACCAAGAGACCCAGTACTTC. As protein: CAGRTDQETQYF.

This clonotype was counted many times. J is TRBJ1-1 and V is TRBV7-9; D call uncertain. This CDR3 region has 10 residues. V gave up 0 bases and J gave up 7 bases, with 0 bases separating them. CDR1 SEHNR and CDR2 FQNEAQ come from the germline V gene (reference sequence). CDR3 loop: CASSLAEAFF. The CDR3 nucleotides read TGTGCCAGCAGCTTAGCTGAAGCTTTCTTT. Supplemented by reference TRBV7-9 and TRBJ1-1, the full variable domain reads DTGVSQNPRHKITKRGQNVTFRCDPISEHNRLYWYRQTLGQGPEFLTYFQNEAQLEKSRLLSDRFSAERPKGSFSTLEIQRTEQGDSAMYLCASSLAEAFFGQGTRLTVV.

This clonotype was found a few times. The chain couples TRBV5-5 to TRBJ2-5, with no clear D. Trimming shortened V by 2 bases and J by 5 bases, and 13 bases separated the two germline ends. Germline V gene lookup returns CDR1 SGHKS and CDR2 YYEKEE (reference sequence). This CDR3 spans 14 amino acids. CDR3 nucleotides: TGTGCCAGCAGCTTTTTTTTAATCGTGGAGACCCAGTACTTC. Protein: CASSFFLIVETQYF.

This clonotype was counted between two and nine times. CDR3 sequence (DNA): TGCAGCGTTTTCCGGACAGATACGCAGTATTTT. Encoded protein: CSVFRTDTQYF. The chain carries TRBV29-1 and TRBJ2-3; no reliable D call. V was clipped by 5 bases and J by 3 bases, with 6 bases between them. The CDR3 consists of 11 residues. Looked up from germline, CDR1 is SQVTM and CDR2 is ANQGSEA.